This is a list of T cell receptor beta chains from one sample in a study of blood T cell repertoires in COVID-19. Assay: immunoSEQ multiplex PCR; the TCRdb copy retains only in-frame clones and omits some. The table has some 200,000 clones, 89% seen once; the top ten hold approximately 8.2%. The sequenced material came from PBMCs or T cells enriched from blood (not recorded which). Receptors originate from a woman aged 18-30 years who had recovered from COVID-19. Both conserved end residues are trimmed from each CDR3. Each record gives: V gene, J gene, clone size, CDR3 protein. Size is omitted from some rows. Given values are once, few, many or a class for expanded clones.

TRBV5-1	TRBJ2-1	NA	ASSLPGGAQF
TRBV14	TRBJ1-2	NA	ASSQSATGLNYGYT
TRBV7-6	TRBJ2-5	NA	ASSLNRLAEQETQY
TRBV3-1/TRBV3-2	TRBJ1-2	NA	ASSQAGSYT
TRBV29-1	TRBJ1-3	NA	SVEEYRENTIY
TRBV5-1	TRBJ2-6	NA	ASSKGAYSGANVLT
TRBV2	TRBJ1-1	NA	ASSSQGAGPEAF
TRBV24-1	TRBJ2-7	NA	AVQRGGPLYEQY
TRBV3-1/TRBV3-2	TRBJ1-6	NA	ASSQGRRGGINSPLH
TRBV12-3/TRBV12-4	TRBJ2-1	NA	AIGRESYNEQF
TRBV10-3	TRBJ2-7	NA	AISPTSVTYEQY
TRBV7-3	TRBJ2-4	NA	ASSPTGWDGDIQY
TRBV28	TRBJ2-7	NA	ASSSGDRADEQY
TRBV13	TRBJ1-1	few	ASSLLTGMRTEAF
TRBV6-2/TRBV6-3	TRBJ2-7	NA	ASSSTIPGSLAGDTYEQY
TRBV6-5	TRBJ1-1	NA	ASRTGIGDTEAF
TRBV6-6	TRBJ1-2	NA	ASSYSTGYGYT
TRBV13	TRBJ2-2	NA	ASSNRDRVRWAGELF
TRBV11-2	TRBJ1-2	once	ASSLAATNYGYT
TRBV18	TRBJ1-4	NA	ASSRGKNEKLF
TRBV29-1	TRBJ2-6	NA	SVATGFFGANVLT
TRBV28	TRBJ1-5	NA	ASTFPDRGSNQPQH
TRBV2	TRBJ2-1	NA	ASSDQDSTYNEQF
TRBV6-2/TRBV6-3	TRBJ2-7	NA	ASSADGTGGKAYEQY
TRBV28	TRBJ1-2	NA	ASDSRIQGYT
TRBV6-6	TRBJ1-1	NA	ASSYTSGPWGTEAF
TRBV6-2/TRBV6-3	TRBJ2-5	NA	ASSFTGGRGETQY
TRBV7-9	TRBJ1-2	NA	ASSGQGGYT